This T cell receptor beta chain is from a study of CD4 and CD8 cells across lung adenocarcinoma regions. This CDR3 spans 18 amino acids. The germline CDR1 and CDR2 sequences are SGHAT and FQDESV (reference sequence). The junction had 14 bases not matched to a gene; V was cut back by 2 bases and J by 8 bases. MiXCR, run by TCRdb on the PCR reads, gives a single entry per CDR3 protein. The sample holds about 5,700 distinct CDR3 sequences, around 50% seen once. The chain uses TRBV11-1 and TRBJ2-1; TRBD2 agrees at 11 bases. The TCR sequence derives from a male donor with lung adenocarcinoma. The CD4 and CD8 labels of this study may be unreliable. Sequenced material: CD4+ T cells from the margin of a lung tumor. This chain's CDR3 is CASSLFFHVASGRHEQFF. In nucleotides, the CDR3 is TGTGCCAGCAGCTTATTTTTCCATGTGGCTAGCGGGAGGCATGAGCAGTTCTTC.